This T cell receptor (beta chain) was documented in a study of cytomegalovirus exposure and HLA in healthy donors. Study-level background: HLA-typed donors were the source of 86 million or so unique TCRs held in an early data release.

With 60 Vbeta and 13 Jbeta primers, the PCR was carried out. TCRdb's table, derived via immunoSEQ multiplex PCR, lists solely in-frame clones and lacks some. The data hold roughly 180,000 clones, with approximately 85% observed a single time. Study-wide points: In an earlier analysis, about 87% or about 30%: the productive usage of most TCR beta V segments. A list of approximately 160 TCR beta chains associated with cytomegalovirus was given.

In the case of this clone: Its specificity is unknown.

CDR3 length: 17 amino acids. V shed 6 bases and J shed 0 bases, with 18 bases lying between them. Germline CDR1 reads LNHDA; CDR2 reads SQIVND (reference sequence). The chain employs TRBV19 and TRBJ1-3; unclear D gene. The sequence came from a girl between 10 and 17 years old in good health and CMV-seropositive. The specimen was PBMCs. The CDR3 is CASRLGGAQSSGNTIYF. The CDR3 nucleotides read TGTGCCAGTAGACTCGGAGGAGCCCAGAGCTCTGGAAACACCATATATTTT.